Listed below are T cell receptor beta chains from one sample, sequenced in a study of T cells in Graves' hyperthyroidism and ophthalmopathy. TCRdb redid the calling of the multiplex PCR reads with MiXCR, one entry per CDR3 protein. The top ten hold 25% to 30% of the sample, which has roughly 170,000 distinct CDR3 sequences, 15% to 20% seen once. The sequenced sample consisted of blood. Receptors originate from a woman between 45 and 60 years old with Graves' hyperthyroidism. Each CDR3 is given with its conserved first and last residue. A D gene is named only where the DNA matches it firmly. Not all rows give a size; the values are once, few, many and, for expanded clones, a class.

v_call,j_call,clone_size,d_call,cdr3_nt,cdr3_aa
TRBV5-5,TRBJ1-5,many,TRBD1,TGTGCCAGCAGCTTGGCCATACGACAGGGCGATCAGCCCCAGCATTTT,CASSLAIRQGDQPQHF
TRBV10-3,TRBJ1-6,.,.,TGTGCCATCAGTGGATCAGGGAGCTCCTATAATTCACCCCTCCACTTT,CAISGSGSSYNSPLHF
TRBV20-1,TRBJ2-2,many,.,TGCAGTGCTAGAGATAGAGTGAACACCGGGGAGCTGTTTTTT,CSARDRVNTGELFF
TRBV6-1,TRBJ2-7,many,TRBD1,TGTGCCAGCACCACATTACAGGGGCCTTCCTACGAGCAGTACTTC,CASTTLQGPSYEQYF
TRBV7-2,TRBJ2-7,many,TRBD2,TGTGCCAGCAGCCCACTAGCGGGGAGCTCCTACGAGCAGTACTTC,CASSPLAGSSYEQYF
TRBV4-1,TRBJ2-1,.,.,TGCGCCAGCAGGATCGGGGGCAGGGAGAACAATGAGCAGTTCTTC,CASRIGGRENNEQFF
TRBV2,TRBJ1-1,many,.,TGTGCCAGCAGTCCCCAGGGGTTGGGAACTGAAGCTTTCTTT,CASSPQGLGTEAFF
TRBV18,TRBJ1-1,.,.,TGTGCCAGCTCATTTTCAGCGAACATTGAAGCTTTCTTT,CASSFSANIEAFF
TRBV3-1,TRBJ2-7,many,TRBD2,TGTGCCAGCACCCTTAGCGGGGGATCCTACGAGCAGTACTTC,CASTLSGGSYEQYF
TRBV28,TRBJ1-2,many,.,TGTGCCAGCAGTTTTTCAGGGGCGCGGGGCTACACCTTC,CASSFSGARGYTF
TRBV6-2/TRBV6-3,TRBJ1-1,many,.,TGTGCCAGCAGTAATACACCGAACACTGAAGCTTTCTTT,CASSNTPNTEAFF
TRBV18,TRBJ2-7,.,.,TGTGCCAGCTCACCATTGGCGGATTACTACGAGCAGTACTTC,CASSPLADYYEQYF
TRBV28,TRBJ1-2,many,TRBD1,TGTGCCATCCAGACAGGGACTAACTATGGCTACACCTTC,CAIQTGTNYGYTF
TRBV19,TRBJ1-2,many,.,TGTGCCAGTAGTATAGGGCCCCAGGCCACCTATGGCTACACCTTC,CASSIGPQATYGYTF
TRBV3-1,TRBJ1-4,many,TRBD1,TGTGCCAGCAGCCACCGGGACAGCCTTAATGAAAAACTGTTTTTT,CASSHRDSLNEKLFF
TRBV5-1,TRBJ1-1,many,TRBD1,TGCGCCAGCAGCTTGGGGCGGGACAGGTTGGCTTTCTTT,CASSLGRDRLAFF
TRBV30,TRBJ2-3,.,.,TGTGCCTGGAGTGTAGGTTATTCGGATACGCAGTATTTT,CAWSVGYSDTQYF
TRBV27,TRBJ2-1,many,TRBD2,TGTGCCAGCAGTGCACTAGCGGACAATGAGCAGTTCTTC,CASSALADNEQFF
TRBV12-3/TRBV12-4,TRBJ1-1,.,.,TGTGCCAGCAGTGTAGGCACTGAAGCTTTCTTT,CASSVGTEAFF
TRBV5-6,TRBJ2-3,.,.,TGTGCCAGCAGCTTGGTGAACACCATCACAGATACGCAGTATTTT,CASSLVNTITDTQYF
TRBV27,TRBJ2-7,many,.,TGTGCCAGCACTTCCACCGTAGGGGATTACGAGCAGTACTTC,CASTSTVGDYEQYF
TRBV28,TRBJ2-5,.,.,TGTGCCAGCAGTTCCCTGCAGGGGCGAAGACAAGAGACCCAGTACTTC,CASSSLQGRRQETQYF
TRBV19,TRBJ1-5,many,TRBD1,TGTGCCAGTAGTATCACAGGGGCCCTAGGGCAGCCCCAGCATTTT,CASSITGALGQPQHF
TRBV12-3/TRBV12-4,TRBJ1-2,many,.,TGTGCCAGCAGTTTCAGGGGATTTAACTATGGCTACACCTTC,CASSFRGFNYGYTF
TRBV13,TRBJ2-3,.,.,TGTGCCAGCAGCTTAGATCAGCCCTCGTGGGAAGGGGCAGATACGCAGTATTTT,CASSLDQPSWEGADTQYF
TRBV28,TRBJ1-2,.,.,TGTGCCAGCGGGAAGGGGTATCGGGGCTACACCTTC,CASGKGYRGYTF
TRBV19,TRBJ2-5,many,.,TGTGCCAGCCAGGCTAATGGGGGGGGCGGCCAAGAGACCCAGTACTTC,CASQANGGGGQETQYF
TRBV9,TRBJ2-2,many,.,TGTGCCAGCAGCCCCTCGGGGCCCGGGGAGCTGTTTTTT,CASSPSGPGELFF
TRBV27,TRBJ2-5,many,TRBD2,TGTGCCAGCAGTTTATTCGGGGCTAGCGGGGCCCCCGAGACCCAGTACTTC,CASSLFGASGAPETQYF
TRBV6-1,TRBJ2-5,many,TRBD1,TGTGCCAGCAGTAAGGACAGGTGGCAAGAGACCCAGTACTTC,CASSKDRWQETQYF
TRBV7-6,TRBJ2-3,many,TRBD2,TGTGCCAGCAGCTTAATGGCCCGGACTAGCGGCACAGATACGCAGTATTTT,CASSLMARTSGTDTQYF
TRBV6-1,TRBJ1-4,many,.,TGTGCCAGCACTGTGGGACGGGGGAGTAATGAAAAACTGTTTTTT,CASTVGRGSNEKLFF
TRBV5-1,TRBJ1-5,.,TRBD1,TGCGCCAGCAGCTTGGGGGCAGGGGGGGGCAATCAGCCCCAGCATTTT,CASSLGAGGGNQPQHF
TRBV6-2/TRBV6-3,TRBJ1-1,many,.,TGTGCCAGCAGGTCAACAGGGAGTGAAGCTTTCTTT,CASRSTGSEAFF
TRBV7-2,TRBJ1-2,many,.,TGTGCCAGCAGCTTAGGACAGTCGTGGTATGGCTACACCTTC,CASSLGQSWYGYTF
TRBV3-1,TRBJ1-2,many,.,TGTGCCAGCAGCGAAAACAGGGCTGCTAACTATGGCTACACCTTC,CASSENRAANYGYTF
TRBV24-1,TRBJ2-1,.,.,TGTGCCACTGCGGGGTTGAATGAGCAGTTCTTC,CATAGLNEQFF